This paragraph covers one T cell receptor beta chain sequence. The data stem from a study of blood T cell repertoires in COVID-19. Across the whole study: Sample material is recorded as cDNA or gDNA derived from T cells, B-cell-depleted T cells, or PBMCs.

The V and J ends lost 0 bases and 9 bases respectively, with 13 bases between them. This CDR3 has 15 residues. Per the germline V gene, CDR1 is SGDLS and CDR2 is YYNGEE. The cohort comprised adults aged about 18 to 100 years residing in about two dozen US areas. Source study methods: Cell counts per sample came from amplifying reference gene primers. The data were produced by immunoSEQ multiplex PCR, yet TCRdb's version contains in-frame clones alone and is incomplete. That table furnishes V, J and clone size, whereas the DNA furnished D and trimming. The sample shows 150,000 to 200,000 clones, roughly 89% of them seen only once.

The sequenced sample was PBMCs or T cells enriched from blood (not recorded which). The V gene is TRBV9, the J gene TRBJ1-6, with a possible D match to TRBD1 (6 bases). This clonotype was sampled from a woman in her forties with acute COVID-19. CDR3 sequence: CASSVETGPGSPLHF. The CDR3 region has the DNA TGTGCCAGCAGCGTAGAAACAGGGCCGGGTTCACCCCTCCACTTT.